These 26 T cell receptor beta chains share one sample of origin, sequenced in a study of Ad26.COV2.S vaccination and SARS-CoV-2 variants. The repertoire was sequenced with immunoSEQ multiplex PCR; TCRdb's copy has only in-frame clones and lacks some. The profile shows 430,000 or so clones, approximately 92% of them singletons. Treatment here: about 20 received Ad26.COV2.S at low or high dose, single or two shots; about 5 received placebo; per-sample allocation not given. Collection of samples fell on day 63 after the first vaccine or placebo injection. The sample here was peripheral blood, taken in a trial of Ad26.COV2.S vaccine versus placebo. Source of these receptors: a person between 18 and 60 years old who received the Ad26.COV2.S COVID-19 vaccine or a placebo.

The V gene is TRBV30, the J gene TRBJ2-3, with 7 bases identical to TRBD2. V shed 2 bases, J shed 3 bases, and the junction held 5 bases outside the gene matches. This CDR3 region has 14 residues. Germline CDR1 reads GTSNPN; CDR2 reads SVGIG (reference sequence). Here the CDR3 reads CAWSRGGSTDTQYF. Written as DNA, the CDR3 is TGTGCCTGGAGTCGAGGCGGGAGTACAGATACGCAGTATTTT.

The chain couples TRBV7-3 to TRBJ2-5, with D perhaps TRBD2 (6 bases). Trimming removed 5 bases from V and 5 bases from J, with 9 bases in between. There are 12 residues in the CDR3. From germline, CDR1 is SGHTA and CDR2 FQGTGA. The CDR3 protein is CASSGRGETQYF. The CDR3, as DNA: TGTGCCAGCAGCGGTCGGGGGGAGACCCAGTACTTC.

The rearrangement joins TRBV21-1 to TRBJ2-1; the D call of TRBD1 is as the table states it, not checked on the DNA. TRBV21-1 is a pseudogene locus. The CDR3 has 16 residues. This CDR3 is CASSNYRGASYNEQFF. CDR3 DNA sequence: TGTGCCAGCAGCAATTACAGGGGGGCGTCCTACAATGAGCAGTTCTTC.

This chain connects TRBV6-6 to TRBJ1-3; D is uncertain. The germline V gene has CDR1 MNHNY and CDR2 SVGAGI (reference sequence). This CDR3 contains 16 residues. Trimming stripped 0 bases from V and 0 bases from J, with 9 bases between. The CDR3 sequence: CASSYSLGSSGNTIYF. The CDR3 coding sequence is TGTGCCAGCAGTTACTCGCTAGGAAGCTCTGGAAACACCATATATTTT.

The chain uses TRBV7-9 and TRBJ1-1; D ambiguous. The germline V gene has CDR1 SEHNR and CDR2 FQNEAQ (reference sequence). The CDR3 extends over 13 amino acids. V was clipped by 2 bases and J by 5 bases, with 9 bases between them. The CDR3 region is CASSLYKGTEAFF. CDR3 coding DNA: TGTGCCAGCAGCTTATATAAGGGTACTGAAGCTTTCTTT. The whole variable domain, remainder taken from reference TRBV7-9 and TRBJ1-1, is DTGVSQNPRHKITKRGQNVTFRCDPISEHNRLYWYRQTLGQGPEFLTYFQNEAQLEKSRLLSDRFSAERPKGSFSTLEIQRTEQGDSAMYLCASSLYKGTEAFFGQGTRLTVV.

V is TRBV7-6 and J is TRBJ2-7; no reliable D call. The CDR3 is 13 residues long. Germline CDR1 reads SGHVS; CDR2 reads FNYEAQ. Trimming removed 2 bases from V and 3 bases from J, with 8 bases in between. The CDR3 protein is CASSLTPNYEQYF. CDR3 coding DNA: TGTGCCAGCAGCTTAACTCCGAACTACGAGCAGTACTTC.

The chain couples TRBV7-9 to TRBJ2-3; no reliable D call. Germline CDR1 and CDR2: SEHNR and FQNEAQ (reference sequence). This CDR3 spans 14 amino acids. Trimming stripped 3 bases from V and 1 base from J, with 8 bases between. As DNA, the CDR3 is TGTGCCAGCAGCTTTAGTGAGGGCACAGATACGCAGTATTTT. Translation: CASSFSEGTDTQYF.

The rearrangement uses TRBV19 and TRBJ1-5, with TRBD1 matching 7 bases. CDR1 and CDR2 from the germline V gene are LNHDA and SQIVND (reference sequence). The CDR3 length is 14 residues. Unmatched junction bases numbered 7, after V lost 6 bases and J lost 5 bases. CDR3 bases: TGTGCCAGTAGCAAAGGGACAGAGGATCAGCCCCAGCATTTT. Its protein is CASSKGTEDQPQHF.

The CDR3 sequence is CATGRTGGDGYTF. DNA for the CDR3: TGTGCCACCGGAAGAACAGGGGGCGACGGCTACACCTTC. This chain uses TRBV10-3 with TRBJ1-2, with TRBD1 matching over 9 bases. CDR1 and CDR2 (germline): ENHRY, SYGVKD. After removal of 10 bases from V and 8 bases from J, the junction contained 11 bases not matched to a gene. The CDR3 loop spans 13 amino acids.

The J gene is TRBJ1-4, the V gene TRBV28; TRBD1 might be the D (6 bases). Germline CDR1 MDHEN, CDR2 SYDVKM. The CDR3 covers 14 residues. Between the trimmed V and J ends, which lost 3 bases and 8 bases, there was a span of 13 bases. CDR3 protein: CASSLDPGHEKLFF. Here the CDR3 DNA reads TGTGCCAGCAGTTTGGACCCGGGACACGAAAAACTGTTTTTT.

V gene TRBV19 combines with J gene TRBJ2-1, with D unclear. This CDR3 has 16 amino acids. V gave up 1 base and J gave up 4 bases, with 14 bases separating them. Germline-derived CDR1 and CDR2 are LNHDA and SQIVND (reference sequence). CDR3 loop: CASSIGPQSRYNEQFF. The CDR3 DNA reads TGTGCCAGTAGTATAGGCCCCCAGTCCAGATACAATGAGCAGTTCTTC.

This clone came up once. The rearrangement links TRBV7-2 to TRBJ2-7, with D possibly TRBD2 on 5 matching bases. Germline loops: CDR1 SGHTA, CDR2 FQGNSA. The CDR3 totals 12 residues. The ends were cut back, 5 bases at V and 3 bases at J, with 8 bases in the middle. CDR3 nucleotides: TGTGCCAGCAGCCTCACTAGCTACGAGCAGTACTTC. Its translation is CASSLTSYEQYF.

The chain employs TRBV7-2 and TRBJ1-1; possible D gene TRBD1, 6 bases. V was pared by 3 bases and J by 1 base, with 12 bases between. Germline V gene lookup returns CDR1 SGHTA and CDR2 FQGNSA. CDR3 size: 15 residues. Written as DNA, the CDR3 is TGTGCCAGCAGCTTGCAGGGGAATGAGAACACTGAAGCTTTCTTT. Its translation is CASSLQGNENTEAFF.

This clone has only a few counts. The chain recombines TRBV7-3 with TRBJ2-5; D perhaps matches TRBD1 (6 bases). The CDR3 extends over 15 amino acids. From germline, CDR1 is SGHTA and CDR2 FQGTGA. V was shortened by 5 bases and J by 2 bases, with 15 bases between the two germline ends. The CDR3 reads CASSLSGTRQETQYF. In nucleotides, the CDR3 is TGTGCCAGCAGCCTTTCCGGGACAAGGCAAGAGACCCAGTACTTC.

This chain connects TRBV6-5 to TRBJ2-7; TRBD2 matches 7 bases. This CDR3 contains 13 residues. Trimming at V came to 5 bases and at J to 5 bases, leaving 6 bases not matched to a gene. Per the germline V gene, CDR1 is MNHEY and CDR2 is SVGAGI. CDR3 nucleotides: TGTGCCAGCAGTCAGACTAGCATCCACGAGCAGTACTTC. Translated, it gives CASSQTSIHEQYF.

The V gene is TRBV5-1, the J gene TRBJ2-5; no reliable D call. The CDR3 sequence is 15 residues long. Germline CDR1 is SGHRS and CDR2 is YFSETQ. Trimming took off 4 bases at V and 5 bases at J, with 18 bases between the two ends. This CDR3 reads CASSLDSSPGETQYF. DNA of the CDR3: TGCGCCAGCAGCCTTGATTCCTCCCCGGGCGAGACCCAGTACTTC.

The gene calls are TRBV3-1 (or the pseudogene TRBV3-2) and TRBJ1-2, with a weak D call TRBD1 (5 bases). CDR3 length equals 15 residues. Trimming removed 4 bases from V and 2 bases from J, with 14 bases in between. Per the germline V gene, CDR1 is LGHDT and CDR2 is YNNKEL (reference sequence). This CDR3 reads CASSPEGRSNYGYTF. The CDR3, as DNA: TGTGCCAGCAGCCCAGAGGGGAGATCCAACTATGGCTACACCTTC.

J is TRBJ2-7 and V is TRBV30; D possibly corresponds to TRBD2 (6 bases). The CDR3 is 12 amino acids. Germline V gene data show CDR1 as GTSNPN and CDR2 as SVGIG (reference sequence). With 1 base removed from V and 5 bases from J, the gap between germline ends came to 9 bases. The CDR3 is CAWSGLGHEQYF. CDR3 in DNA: TGTGCCTGGAGTGGACTAGGGCACGAGCAGTACTTC.

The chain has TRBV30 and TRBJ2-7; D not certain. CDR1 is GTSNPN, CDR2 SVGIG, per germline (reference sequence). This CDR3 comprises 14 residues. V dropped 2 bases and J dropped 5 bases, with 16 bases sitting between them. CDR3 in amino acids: CAWSPISREDEQYF. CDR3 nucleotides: TGTGCCTGGAGTCCAATCTCGCGTGAGGACGAGCAGTACTTC.

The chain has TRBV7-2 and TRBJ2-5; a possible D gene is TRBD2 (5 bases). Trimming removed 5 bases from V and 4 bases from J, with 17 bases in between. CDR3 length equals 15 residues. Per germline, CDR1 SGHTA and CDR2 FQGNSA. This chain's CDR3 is CASSLTGSRGETQYF. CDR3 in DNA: TGTGCCAGCAGCCTAACCGGGTCCCGGGGAGAGACCCAGTACTTC. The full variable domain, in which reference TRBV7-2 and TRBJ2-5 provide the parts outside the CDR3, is GAGVSQSPSNKVTEKGKDVELRCDPISGHTALYWYRQSLGQGLEFLIYFQGNSAPDKSGLPSDRFSAERTGGSVSTLTIQRTQQEDSAVYLCASSLTGSRGETQYFGPGTRLLVL.

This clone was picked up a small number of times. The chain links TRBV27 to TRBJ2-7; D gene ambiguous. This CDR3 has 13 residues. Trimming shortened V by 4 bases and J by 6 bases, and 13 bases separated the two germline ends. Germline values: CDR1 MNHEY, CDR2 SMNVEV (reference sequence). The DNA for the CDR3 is TGTGCCAGCAGTTCGGTATCCATACGCGAGCAGTACTTC. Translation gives CASSSVSIREQYF.

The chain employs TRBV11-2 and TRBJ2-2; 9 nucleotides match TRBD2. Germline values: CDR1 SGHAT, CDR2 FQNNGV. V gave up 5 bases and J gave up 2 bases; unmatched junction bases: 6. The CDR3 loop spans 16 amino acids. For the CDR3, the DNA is TGTGCCAGCAGCCCGACTAGCGGAGGAAACACCGGGGAGCTGTTTTTT. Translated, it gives CASSPTSGGNTGELFF.

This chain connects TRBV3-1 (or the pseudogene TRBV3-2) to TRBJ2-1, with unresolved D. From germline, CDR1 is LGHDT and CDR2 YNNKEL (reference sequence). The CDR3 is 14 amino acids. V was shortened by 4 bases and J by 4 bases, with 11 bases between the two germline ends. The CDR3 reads CASSPRTSYNEQFF. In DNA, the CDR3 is TGTGCCAGCAGCCCGCGAACATCGTACAATGAGCAGTTCTTC.

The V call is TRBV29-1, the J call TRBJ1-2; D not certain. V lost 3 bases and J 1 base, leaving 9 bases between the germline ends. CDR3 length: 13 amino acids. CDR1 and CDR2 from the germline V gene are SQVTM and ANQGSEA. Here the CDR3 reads CSVDTGFNYGYTF. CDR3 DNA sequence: TGCAGCGTTGATACTGGTTTTAACTATGGCTACACCTTC.

The CDR3 bases are TGTGCCAGCAGTTACTCGTCCGGGGGCAATCAGCCCCAGCATTTT. Protein product: CASSYSSGGNQPQHF. The gene calls are TRBV6-5 and TRBJ1-5; D not certain. The germline V gene encodes CDR1 MNHEY and CDR2 SVGAGI. The length of the CDR3 is 15 residues. V was clipped by 0 bases and J by 2 bases, with 8 bases between them.

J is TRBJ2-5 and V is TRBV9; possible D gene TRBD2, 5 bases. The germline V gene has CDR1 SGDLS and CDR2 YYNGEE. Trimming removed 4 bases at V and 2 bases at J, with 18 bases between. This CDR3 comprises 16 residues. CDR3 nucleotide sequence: TGTGCCAGCAGCTCCCGCTTGGTAGCGACTCAAGAGACCCAGTACTTC. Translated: CASSSRLVATQETQYF.